This T cell receptor (beta chain) was profiled in a study of T cells after yellow fever vaccination. Turning to the study itself: With SMART-Seq v4 Ultra Low Input, the fractions containing low cell numbers were prepared.

With regard to this clonotype: What it recognizes is unknown. A much larger clone sits a single nucleotide away, making a read error possible.

TCRdb analysed the 5' RACE reads with MiXCR anew, one entry per CDR3 protein. The sample records about 130,000 distinct CDR3 sequences, about 7.4% being singletons. Overall study results and limits: Post-booster repertoires again held most primary-vaccination clones (roughly 96% CD4, 88% CD8). Weaker overall was a secondary response that nonetheless peaked faster, on day 5 versus 15. The study noted that FACS-sorted repertoires could contain abundant clonotypes contaminating from the bulk population.

The CDR3 loop spans 18 amino acids. The V call is TRBV23-1, the J call TRBJ1-5; 10 bases match TRBD1. TRBV23-1 belongs to the ORF category, with a function that is uncertain. The sequencing used CD4+ T cells sorted from PBMCs, collected approximately 11 days after the first yellow fever vaccination. The sequence derives from a man between 18 and 29 years old who received the YFV17D yellow fever vaccine. As DNA, the CDR3 is TGCGCCTGCAGTCAACAAAACCGGGACAGGGGAGAATGTCAGCCCCAGCATTTT. It yields the protein CACSQQNRDRGECQPQHF.